Below are 27 T cell receptor beta chains sequenced from a single sample in a study of beta chain features in type 1 diabetes. Every bit of the isolated RNA underwent reverse transcription, so sequencing read expressed TCRB transcripts. The method was immunoSEQ multiplex PCR; TCRdb's version includes in-frame clones alone and lacks a portion of them. The repertoire consists of fewer than 45,000 clones, with 64% occurring once and the leading ten covering 2% to 2.5%. The sample taken for sequencing was Tregs from blood. Every receptor here comes from a woman aged 25-40 years in good health.

The rearrangement joins TRBV19 to TRBJ2-1; 8 bases fit TRBD1. The CDR3 contains 12 residues. The V gene end was trimmed by 0 bases and the J gene end by 12 bases; junction bases not matched to a gene: 1. The germline V gene has CDR1 LNHDA and CDR2 SQIVND (reference sequence). The CDR3 DNA is TGTGCCAGTAGTATAGAGGGGACAGGGCAGTTCTTC. The encoded protein is CASSIEGTGQFF. Full variable domain (rest looked up from reference TRBV19 and TRBJ2-1): DGGITQSPKYLFRKEGQNVTLSCEQNLNHDAMYWYRQDPGQGLRLIYYSQIVNDFQKGDIAEGYSVSREKKESFPLTVTSAQKNPTAFYLCASSIEGTGQFFGPGTRLTVL.

The gene calls are TRBV6-1 and TRBJ1-1, with a tentative D call TRBD1 (5 bases). The CDR3 length is 15 residues. Germline lookup yields CDR1 MNHNS and CDR2 SASEGT. Trimming took off 2 bases at V and 4 bases at J, with 14 bases between the two ends. Here the CDR3 DNA reads TGTGCCAGCAGTGAATCTGGGAGGGGCATCACTGAAGCTTTCTTT. Translating it yields CASSESGRGITEAFF.

V is TRBV5-1 and J is TRBJ1-1, with TRBD1 identical over 8 bases. Trimming removed 3 bases from V and 1 base from J; junction bases left unmatched: 2. From germline, CDR1 is SGHRS and CDR2 YFSETQ. This CDR3 is 14 amino acids long. As DNA, the CDR3 is TGCGCCAGCAGCTGGACAGGGAGGAACACTGAAGCTTTCTTT. It translates to CASSWTGRNTEAFF.

The chain carries TRBV23-1 and TRBJ1-1; 12 bases fit TRBD1. TRBV23-1 is an ORF, and what it does is uncertain. The length of the CDR3 is 16 residues. The trim removed 6 bases at V and 2 bases at J, leaving 7 bases unmatched. Here the CDR3 reads CASRETGTGGNTEAFF. The DNA for the CDR3 is TGCGCCAGCAGAGAGACCGGGACAGGGGGCAACACTGAAGCTTTCTTT.

The rearrangement joins TRBV18 to TRBJ2-1; TRBD1 agrees at 10 bases. With V trimmed by 5 bases and J by 2 bases, 9 bases remained unmatched. Germline-derived CDR1 and CDR2 are KGHSH and LQKENI. The CDR3 loop spans 17 amino acids. CDR3 in amino acids: CASSSYPGQGTYNEQFF. CDR3 nucleotides: TGTGCCAGCTCATCCTACCCGGGACAGGGGACCTACAATGAGCAGTTCTTC.

The chain joins TRBV18 to TRBJ1-1; D unresolved. The CDR3 covers 15 residues. The germline V and J ends were trimmed by 1 base and 1 base, with 10 bases remaining between them. Germline lookup yields CDR1 KGHSH and CDR2 LQKENI. The CDR3 loop is CASSPLNTQNTEAFF. As DNA, the CDR3 is TGTGCCAGCTCACCACTAAATACTCAGAACACTGAAGCTTTCTTT.

The CDR3 nucleotides read TGTGCCATCAGTGAGGAGGGCGGCACCACTGAAGCTTTCTTT. It is translated as CAISEEGGTTEAFF. This rearrangement joins TRBV10-3 to TRBJ1-1; D is unclear. The CDR3 spans 14 residues. CDR1 and CDR2 from the germline V gene are ENHRY and SYGVKD. V lost 2 bases and J 4 bases, leaving 11 bases between the germline ends.

CDR3 coding DNA: TGCGCCAGCAGCATCGGACTAACCTACTACAATGAGCAGTTCTTC. Residues: CASSIGLTYYNEQFF. This chain links TRBV5-1 with TRBJ2-1; tentatively, D is TRBD2 (6 bases). With 4 bases removed from V and 3 bases from J, the gap between germline ends came to 14 bases. Germline lookup yields CDR1 SGHRS and CDR2 YFSETQ. The CDR3 runs 15 residues. The whole variable domain, filled in from reference TRBV5-1 and TRBJ2-1, reads KAGVTQTPRYLIKTRGQQVTLSCSPISGHRSVSWYQQTPGQGLQFLFEYFSETQRNKGNFPGRFSGRQFSNSRSEMNVSTLELGDSALYLCASSIGLTYYNEQFFGPGTRLTVL.

In its sample, this clone was seen a few times. The chain combines TRBV25-1 with TRBJ1-2; D not certain. Germline CDR1 is MGHDK and CDR2 is SYGVNS. The CDR3 length is 18 residues. V was clipped by 1 base and J by 8 bases, with 26 bases between them. In nucleotides, the CDR3 is TGTGCCAGCAGTGAATTGCTGGGCAGGTCCCCGCTTGAGGGCGGCTACACCTTC. Translation gives CASSELLGRSPLEGGYTF.

In the case of this clone: Other DNA sequences in this specimen translate into the identical CDR3. This CDR3 reads CASSLAGGPYEQYF. CDR3 nucleotides: TGTGCCAGCAGCTTAGCGGGAGGGCCGTACGAGCAGTACTTC. The chain combines TRBV7-2 with TRBJ2-7; 7 nucleotides match TRBD2. V lost 0 bases and J lost 4; bases outside the gene matches: 3. The CDR3 is 14 amino acids. Germline V lookup: CDR1 SGHTA, CDR2 FQGNSA.

In its sample, this clone was seen a few times. The chain joins TRBV9 to TRBJ2-1, with 7 bases aligning to TRBD2. V dropped 2 bases and J dropped 7; count of bases not matched to a gene: 9. In germline, CDR1 is SGDLS, CDR2 YYNGEE. This CDR3 is 15 amino acids long. CDR3 loop: CASSVGGSWFNEQFF. The CDR3 DNA is TGTGCCAGCAGCGTCGGCGGGAGCTGGTTTAATGAGCAGTTCTTC.

Comments on this clone: Other DNA sequences from this sample encode an identical CDR3 as well. The rearrangement joins TRBV9 to TRBJ2-1; 8 bases agree with TRBD1. The CDR3 runs to 15 residues. With 0 bases clipped from V and 6 bases from J, the junction kept 5 bases outside the gene matches. Germline V gene sequence: CDR1 SGDLS, CDR2 YYNGEE. The CDR3 bases are TGTGCCAGCAGCGTAGAGAGGACAGGGCGCAATGAGCAGTTCTTC. Its protein product is CASSVERTGRNEQFF.

The chain joins TRBV5-1 to TRBJ2-3; D might be TRBD1 (6 bases). Trimming took off 3 bases at V and 0 bases at J, with 14 bases between the two ends. CDR1 SGHRS and CDR2 YFSETQ come from the germline V gene. CDR3 length equals 16 residues. CDR3 nucleotides: TGCGCCAGCAGCTGGACAGTCTTGTCTAGCACAGATACGCAGTATTTT. It codes for CASSWTVLSSTDTQYF.

CDR3 sequence reads: CASSSGLRPFDEQYF. As DNA, the CDR3 is TGTGCCAGCAGTTCGGGATTGAGGCCCTTCGACGAGCAGTACTTC. J is TRBJ2-7 and V is TRBV6-5; tentatively, D is TRBD2 (5 bases). Looked up from germline, CDR1 is MNHEY and CDR2 is SVGAGI. The CDR3 runs to 15 residues. V was clipped by 4 bases and J by 5 bases, with 18 bases between them.

The chain links TRBV5-1 to TRBJ2-5, with 9 bases matching TRBD2. CDR1 and CDR2 (germline): SGHRS, YFSETQ. This CDR3 is 14 amino acids long. V trimming: 5 bases; J trimming: 1 base; junction bases outside the gene matches: 3. CDR3 protein: CASRLTSGQETQYF. Written as DNA, the CDR3 is TGCGCCAGCAGACTGACTAGCGGCCAAGAGACCCAGTACTTC.

V gene TRBV19 combines with J gene TRBJ2-1; TRBD2 matches 8 bases. The V and J ends lost 1 base and 9 bases, in that order; junction bases with no gene match: 2. CDR3 size: 13 residues. Germline V gene sequence: CDR1 LNHDA, CDR2 SQIVND (reference sequence). The CDR3 here is CASSIVAGPEQFF. The DNA of the CDR3 is TGTGCCAGTAGTATAGTAGCGGGGCCTGAGCAGTTCTTC. Full variable domain (outside the CDR3, taken from reference TRBV19 and TRBJ2-1): DGGITQSPKYLFRKEGQNVTLSCEQNLNHDAMYWYRQDPGQGLRLIYYSQIVNDFQKGDIAEGYSVSREKKESFPLTVTSAQKNPTAFYLCASSIVAGPEQFFGPGTRLTVL.

This clone was seen once. The rearrangement uses TRBV29-1 and TRBJ2-3, with TRBD1 matching 8 bases. Trimming cost V 4 bases and J 0 bases; bases outside gene matches: 6. The germline V gene has CDR1 SQVTM and CDR2 ANQGSEA. This CDR3 is built from 15 residues. Written as DNA, the CDR3 is TGCAGCGTTGGGACAGGGTTCACTAGCACAGATACGCAGTATTTT. Protein: CSVGTGFTSTDTQYF.

The CDR3: CASSFERVFTDTQYF. CDR3 nucleotides: TGTGCCAGCAGCTTTGAGCGGGTGTTCACAGATACGCAGTATTTT. The chain has TRBV5-6 and TRBJ2-3, with a weak D call TRBD2 (6 bases). Trimming removed 2 bases from V and 2 bases from J, with 12 bases in between. The CDR3 contains 15 residues. The germline gives CDR1 SGHDT, CDR2 YYEEEE.

The CDR3 sequence: CASLDARGLSGELFF. The CDR3 DNA reads TGCGCCAGCCTCGATGCCAGGGGGCTCTCCGGGGAGCTGTTTTTT. The chain links TRBV5-1 to TRBJ2-2, with 8 bases that match TRBD1. CDR1 is SGHRS, CDR2 YFSETQ, per germline. The CDR3 contains 15 residues. Trimming cost V 7 bases and J 6 bases; bases outside gene matches: 11.

The gene calls are TRBV13 and TRBJ2-3, with TRBD2 identical over 12 bases. Germline CDR1 and CDR2: PRHDT and FYEKMQ (reference sequence). The CDR3 extends over 18 amino acids. The V gene end was trimmed by 2 bases and the J gene end by 3 bases; junction bases not matched to a gene: 9. CDR3 sequence reads: CASSLNQLAGGQTDTQYF. The CDR3 DNA reads as TGTGCCAGCAGCTTAAACCAACTAGCGGGAGGACAGACAGATACGCAGTATTTT.

The rearrangement links TRBV28 to TRBJ2-1, with D possibly TRBD2 on 6 matching bases. Per germline, CDR1 MDHEN and CDR2 SYDVKM. Deletions cut 1 base from V and 12 bases from J, with 13 bases between. This CDR3 is 13 amino acids long. The CDR3, as DNA: TGTGCCAGCAGTTTATTTGGACTAAAGGTGCAGTTCTTC. It is translated as CASSLFGLKVQFF.

This clone was detected only a few times. This sequence joins TRBV6-5 and TRBJ1-2, with D possibly matching TRBD1 (6 bases). The CDR3 has 16 residues. Between the trimmed V and J ends, which lost 2 bases and 5 bases, there was a span of 18 bases. Germline CDR1 is MNHEY and CDR2 is SVGAGI. CDR3 sequence (DNA): TGTGCCAGCAGTTACGGTAGAGACAGGAGCCGGTATGGCTACACCTTC. Encoded protein: CASSYGRDRSRYGYTF.

This clone was seen once. The chain carries TRBV15 and TRBJ2-7; tentative D call: TRBD2 (7 bases). The germline V and J ends were trimmed by 2 bases and 6 bases, with 23 bases remaining between them. Germline lookup yields CDR1 LNHNV and CDR2 YYDKDF (reference sequence). The CDR3 runs to 17 residues. CDR3 loop: CATSRNSPVGGGVEQYF. As DNA, the CDR3 is TGTGCCACCAGCAGAAACTCCCCGGTCGGCGGGGGCGTCGAGCAGTACTTC.

V usage is TRBV25-1 and J usage is TRBJ2-3; 9 nucleotides align to TRBD2. In germline, CDR1 is MGHDK, CDR2 SYGVNS. V shed 4 bases and J 3 bases; nucleotides not matched to a gene: 14. The CDR3 runs 18 residues. Written as DNA, the CDR3 is TGTGCCAGCAGTGGAGGGCCGGCGGGAGGGCCCTCGACAGATACGCAGTATTTT. Residues: CASSGGPAGGPSTDTQYF.

The rearrangement joins TRBV10-3 to TRBJ1-3, with 8 bases aligning to TRBD1. The J segment lost 2 bases and the V segment lost 3 bases, leaving 3 bases of the junction unmatched. The CDR3 is 15 amino acids. Germline lookup yields CDR1 ENHRY and CDR2 SYGVKD. The CDR3 here is CAISDPTGAGNTIYF. CDR3 coding DNA: TGTGCCATCAGTGACCCGACAGGGGCTGGAAACACCATATATTTT.

The chain couples TRBV14 to TRBJ2-1; 9 bases line up with TRBD1. The germline gives CDR1 SGHDN, CDR2 FVKESK. J gave up 4 bases and V 2 bases, and 6 bases lay outside the gene matches. The CDR3 totals 16 residues. CDR3 bases: TGTGCCAGCAGCCAAACGACAGGGGGGAAATACAATGAGCAGTTCTTC. It translates to CASSQTTGGKYNEQFF.

The chain links TRBV28 to TRBJ2-2, with 9 bases lining up with TRBD1. Germline loops: CDR1 MDHEN, CDR2 SYDVKM. Trimming cost V 6 bases and J 5 bases; bases outside gene matches: 10. The CDR3 covers 16 residues. CDR3 DNA sequence: TGTGCCAGCAGCCTCTCCGGGACAGGGCTAACCGGGGAGCTGTTTTTT. Amino acid sequence: CASSLSGTGLTGELFF.